These 12 T cell receptor beta chains originate from one sample sequenced in a study of cytomegalovirus exposure and HLA in healthy donors. Researchers ran the PCR with 60 Vbeta and 13 Jbeta primers. Using immunoSEQ multiplex PCR, the repertoire was profiled, and TCRdb retains in-frame clones only, with some absent. Among approximately 130,000 clones listed, approximately 79% were seen once. Input material: PBMCs. Receptor source: a male donor in good health and CMV-seronegative.

The V and J genes are TRBV7-3 and TRBJ2-5; D not certain. CDR3 size: 14 residues. Per the germline V gene, CDR1 is SGHTA and CDR2 is FQGTGA. Trimming left V 5 bases short and J 3 bases short, with 13 bases between. The CDR3 reads CASSTPFPKETQYF. The CDR3 bases are TGTGCCAGCAGCACACCGTTCCCGAAAGAGACCCAGTACTTC.

This CDR3 reads CASSLIGGVRPQHF. CDR3 DNA: TGTGCCAGCAGCTTAATAGGGGGCGTACGGCCCCAGCATTTT. The V gene is TRBV7-9, the J gene TRBJ1-5; 7 bases match TRBD1. This CDR3 contains 14 residues. Germline assignment: CDR1 SEHNR and CDR2 FQNEAQ (reference sequence). Unmatched junction bases numbered 7, after V lost 2 bases and J lost 9 bases.

The V call is TRBV2, the J call TRBJ1-4; tentative D call: TRBD1 (6 bases). Germline loops: CDR1 SNHLY, CDR2 FYNNEI. Trimming stripped 2 bases from V and 4 bases from J, with 11 bases between. CDR3 length: 15 amino acids. CDR3 bases: TGTGCCAGCAGTGAACGTCGACAGGATAATGAAAAACTGTTTTTT. The encoded protein is CASSERRQDNEKLFF.

This chain connects TRBV6-5 to TRBJ1-2, with a possible D match to TRBD1 (5 bases). This CDR3 has 15 residues. Trimming pared 0 bases from V and 5 bases from J, leaving 13 bases between. Germline V gene sequence: CDR1 MNHEY, CDR2 SVGAGI. This CDR3 reads CASSYSIEGAYGYTF. In DNA, the CDR3 is TGTGCCAGCAGTTACTCGATAGAAGGGGCTTATGGCTACACCTTC.

The chain recombines TRBV11-2 with TRBJ2-7; TRBD1 matches 8 bases. CDR1 and CDR2 (germline): SGHAT, FQNNGV. This CDR3 is 13 amino acids long. After removal of 10 bases from V and 2 bases from J, the junction contained 7 bases not matched to a gene. The CDR3, as DNA: TGTGCCACCGCGGGACAGGAGGCCTACGAGCAGTACTTC. Protein sequence: CATAGQEAYEQYF. The entire variable domain, with the rest obtained from reference TRBV11-2 and TRBJ2-7, is as follows: EAGVAQSPRYKIIEKRQSVAFWCNPISGHATLYWYQQILGQGPKLLIQFQNNGVVDDSQLPKDRFSAERLKGVDSTLKIQPAKLEDSAVYLCATAGQEAYEQYFGPGTRLTVT.

CDR3 amino acids: CASSGDRAGYTF. In nucleotides, the CDR3 is TGTGCCAGCAGCGGAGACAGGGCTGGCTACACCTTC. The chain has TRBV9 and TRBJ1-2, with 7 bases lining up with TRBD1. With 3 bases clipped from V and 7 bases from J, the junction kept 3 bases outside the gene matches. CDR3 length: 12 amino acids. Per germline, CDR1 SGDLS and CDR2 YYNGEE.

The V and J genes are TRBV2 and TRBJ2-3, with 11 bases that match TRBD2. Germline loops: CDR1 SNHLY, CDR2 FYNNEI. The CDR3 sequence is 14 residues long. Trimming removed 3 bases from V and 9 bases from J; junction bases left unmatched: 5. The CDR3 coding sequence is TGTGCCAGCAGTGAGTTAGCGGGGGGGAGGACGCAGTATTTT. It encodes CASSELAGGRTQYF.

The J gene is TRBJ2-7, the V gene TRBV9; TRBD2 might be the D (5 bases). Trimming left V 0 bases short and J 7 bases short, with 14 bases between. The CDR3 has 14 residues. Germline V CDR1 and CDR2: SGDLS, YYNGEE. CDR3 residues: CASSVGGYPGEQYF. CDR3 DNA sequence: TGTGCCAGCAGCGTAGGAGGTTACCCGGGAGAGCAGTACTTC.

This sequence joins TRBV29-1 and TRBJ2-6; D perhaps matches TRBD1 (6 bases). CDR1 is SQVTM and CDR2 is ANQGSEA in the germline V gene. This CDR3 region has 17 residues. The V gene lost 7 bases and the J gene lost 0 bases, with 19 bases spanning the gap. This CDR3 reads CSGSVGTPNSGANVLTF. The CDR3, as DNA: TGCAGCGGAAGTGTCGGGACACCGAACTCTGGGGCCAACGTCCTGACTTTC.

The V gene is TRBV10-3, the J gene TRBJ2-7, with a tentative D call TRBD1 (5 bases). The CDR3 extends over 15 amino acids. The V gene lost 2 bases and the J gene lost 6 bases, with 17 bases spanning the gap. Germline CDR1 is ENHRY and CDR2 is SYGVKD. In DNA form, the CDR3 reads TGTGCCATCAGTGAGAAGATAGACAGTTCGGGCGAGCAGTACTTC. It translates to CAISEKIDSSGEQYF.

The V call is TRBV7-2, the J call TRBJ2-7, with 8 bases that match TRBD1. J lost 7 bases, V lost 6 bases, and 14 bases had no gene match. CDR3 length: 15 residues. CDR1 and CDR2 from the germline V gene are SGHTA and FQGNSA. Written as DNA, the CDR3 is TGTGCCAGCAGGCGCCGGACAGGGTTTGAGGGTGAGCAGTACTTC. Its translation: CASRRRTGFEGEQYF.

This chain joins TRBV10-3 and TRBJ1-2; TRBD1 matches 12 bases. The germline gives CDR1 ENHRY, CDR2 SYGVKD. This CDR3 is built from 17 residues. With 6 bases clipped from V and 0 bases from J, the junction kept 8 bases outside the gene matches. The CDR3 reads CAISEGTGGPSNYGYTF. The DNA of the CDR3 is TGTGCCATCAGCGAGGGGACAGGGGGCCCCTCTAACTATGGCTACACCTTC.